One sample yielded the 28 T cell receptor beta chains listed below, sequenced in a study of blood T cell repertoires in COVID-19. This table comes from immunoSEQ multiplex PCR, and its TCRdb copy is limited to in-frame clones, with some not included. The sample holds 250,000 to 300,000 clones, roughly nine tenths seen once. Sample: peripheral blood. Receptors originate from a woman aged 40 to 49 who had recovered from COVID-19.

This clone has only one observation. The DNA of the CDR3 is TGTGCCAGCGTACCTATACTAGCGGGTAATGAGCAGTTCTTC. Translated: CASVPILAGNEQFF. The chain employs TRBV6-5 and TRBJ2-1; TRBD2 agrees at 9 bases. The CDR3 runs to 14 residues. Germline V CDR1 and CDR2: MNHEY, SVGAGI. V shed 8 bases, J shed 7 bases, and the junction held 9 bases outside the gene matches.

The gene calls are TRBV4-1 and TRBJ1-6; D unresolved. V was clipped by 0 bases and J by 6 bases, with 12 bases between them. The CDR3 spans 16 residues. Germline V gives CDR1 MGHRA, CDR2 YSYEKL. DNA of the CDR3: TGCGCCAGCAGCCAAGATGGCGGGCCCGGTAATTCACCCCTCCACTTT. Amino acids: CASSQDGGPGNSPLHF.

This chain connects TRBV11-3 to TRBJ2-5, with D possibly TRBD1 on 6 matching bases. This CDR3 region has 12 residues. CDR1 SGHNT and CDR2 YENEEA come from the germline V gene. V was trimmed by 5 bases and J by 13 bases, leaving 17 bases between them. The CDR3 loop is CASSPRGKRPYF. CDR3 in DNA: TGTGCCAGCAGCCCCAGGGGCAAGAGACCGTACTTC.

V gene TRBV19 combines with J gene TRBJ1-3; D is perhaps TRBD1 (6 bases). CDR3 size: 15 residues. Germline lookup yields CDR1 LNHDA and CDR2 SQIVND (reference sequence). V lost 4 bases and J lost 0, with 10 bases in between. The chain's CDR3 is CASSKGQSSGNTIYF. The CDR3 nucleotides are TGTGCCAGTAGTAAAGGACAGAGCTCTGGAAACACCATATATTTT.

The J gene is TRBJ2-7, the V gene TRBV7-9; D uncertain. CDR3 length equals 16 residues. The germline gives CDR1 SEHNR, CDR2 FQNEAQ (reference sequence). V was shortened by 2 bases and J by 0 bases, with 14 bases between the two germline ends. CDR3 residues: CASSLPSGWSSYEQYV. DNA of the CDR3: TGTGCCAGCAGCTTACCGTCGGGTTGGAGCTCCTACGAGCAGTACGTC.

The rearrangement uses TRBV28 and TRBJ1-6; D is unclear. Germline values: CDR1 MDHEN, CDR2 SYDVKM. V was pared by 5 bases and J by 9 bases, with 14 bases between. This CDR3 is 14 amino acids long. The CDR3 coding sequence is TGTGCCAGCAGTCGTGAGGTATTAGGTTCACCCCTCCACTTT. It is translated as CASSREVLGSPLHF.

The chain joins TRBV13 to TRBJ1-6; 8 bases fit TRBD1. The ends lost 3 bases at V and 8 bases at J; junction bases unmatched: 9. CDR1 is PRHDT, CDR2 FYEKMQ, per germline (reference sequence). The CDR3 sequence is 16 residues long. The CDR3 here is CASSFGQGISHSPLHF. The CDR3 DNA follows: TGTGCCAGCAGCTTCGGACAGGGTATTTCCCATTCACCCCTCCACTTT. Supplemented by reference TRBV13 and TRBJ1-6, the full variable domain reads AAGVIQSPRHLIKEKRETATLKCYPIPRHDTVYWYQQGPGQDPQFLISFYEKMQSDKGSIPDRFSAQQFSDYHSELNMSSLELGDSALYFCASSFGQGISHSPLHFGNGTRLTVT.

The chain employs TRBV27 and TRBJ2-2; no clear D gene. CDR1 MNHEY and CDR2 SMNVEV come from the germline V gene (reference sequence). The length of the CDR3 is 11 residues. V was pared by 5 bases and J by 8 bases, with 6 bases between. CDR3 DNA: TGTGCCAGCAGTCTGCGAGGGGAGCTGTTTTTT. The encoded protein is CASSLRGELFF.

The CDR3 here is CASSSTAGGNTIYF. In DNA, the CDR3 is TGTGCCAGCAGTTCCACAGCCGGAGGAAACACCATATATTTT. The V gene is TRBV6-5, the J gene TRBJ1-3; D unclear. Germline CDR1 reads MNHEY; CDR2 reads SVGAGI. Trimming removed 4 bases at V and 4 bases at J, with 11 bases between. The CDR3 contains 14 residues.

The chain is built from TRBV6-5 and TRBJ1-2, with 8 bases identical to TRBD1. Germline loops: CDR1 MNHEY, CDR2 SVGAGI. CDR3 length: 14 residues. V dropped 5 bases and J dropped 7; count of bases not matched to a gene: 9. The CDR3 nucleotides read TGTGCCAGCAGTACACAGGGGGAGAGACGTGGCTACACCTTC. Translating gives CASSTQGERRGYTF.

The gene calls are TRBV13 and TRBJ2-1, with D tentatively TRBD2 (5 bases). Trimming left V 3 bases short and J 4 bases short, with 13 bases between. Germline V gene data show CDR1 as PRHDT and CDR2 as FYEKMQ (reference sequence). This CDR3 spans 15 amino acids. The CDR3 DNA follows: TGTGCCAGCAGCTTGAGTGGCGGCGGGTACAATGAGCAGTTCTTC. Translated: CASSLSGGGYNEQFF.

The chain has TRBV3-1 (or the pseudogene TRBV3-2) and TRBJ2-1, with D tentatively TRBD2 (6 bases). The germline V gene has CDR1 LGHDT and CDR2 YNNKEL (reference sequence). This CDR3 spans 16 amino acids. V was shortened by 5 bases and J by 7 bases, with 21 bases between the two germline ends. The chain's CDR3 is CASSSQTGGEWNEQFF. CDR3 nucleotide sequence: TGTGCCAGCAGCTCACAGACCGGGGGTGAGTGGAATGAGCAGTTCTTC.

The chain employs TRBV7-7 and TRBJ2-1; 9 nucleotides agree with TRBD2. The CDR3 loop spans 16 amino acids. V lost 1 base to trimming and J lost 7 bases; unmatched junction nucleotides: 8. Germline V gene sequence: CDR1 SSHAT, CDR2 FNYEAQ (reference sequence). The CDR3 bases are TGTGCCAGCAGCTTAGAAGGAGGCGGGAGGGGAAATGAGCAGTTCTTC. It yields the protein CASSLEGGGRGNEQFF.

The V and J genes are TRBV7-3 and TRBJ2-3, with 11 positions matching TRBD2. CDR3 length: 16 amino acids. Germline V gives CDR1 SGHTA, CDR2 FQGTGA. Trimming cost V 5 bases and J 6 bases; bases outside gene matches: 10. The CDR3 is CASSPGLAGGADTQYF. CDR3 nucleotides: TGTGCCAGCAGCCCCGGGCTAGCGGGGGGCGCTGATACGCAGTATTTT.

The gene calls are TRBV7-9 and TRBJ2-3; maybe TRBD2 (6 bases). V was clipped by 0 bases and J by 0 bases, with 13 bases between them. Germline loops: CDR1 SEHNR, CDR2 FQNEAQ (reference sequence). This CDR3 region has 17 residues. In nucleotides, the CDR3 is TGTGCCAGCAGCTTAGCGCTCGGGAGATCTAGCACAGATACGCAGTATTTT. Its translation: CASSLALGRSSTDTQYF.

The chain employs TRBV6-4 and TRBJ2-3; D call uncertain. V was shortened by 4 bases and J by 2 bases, with 10 bases between the two germline ends. The CDR3 has 14 amino acids. Germline-derived CDR1 and CDR2 are MRHNA and SNTAGT. The CDR3 region has the DNA TGTGCCAGCAGTGTGGGCTTATTCACAGATACGCAGTATTTT. It translates to CASSVGLFTDTQYF.

The chain is built from TRBV30 and TRBJ2-3, with D maybe TRBD2 (5 bases). V was pared by 4 bases and J by 1 base, with 9 bases between. Germline V gene sequence: CDR1 GTSNPN, CDR2 SVGIG (reference sequence). CDR3 length: 13 residues. The CDR3 here is CAWTVRGTDTQYF. CDR3 nucleotides: TGTGCCTGGACTGTGCGGGGCACAGATACGCAGTATTTT.

The chain couples TRBV28 to TRBJ1-6, with 9 bases matching TRBD1. The germline CDR1 and CDR2 sequences are MDHEN and SYDVKM. The CDR3 length is 16 residues. Losses at the gene ends were 5 bases for V and 5 bases for J; bases not matched to a gene: 7. Here the CDR3 reads CASSIPGQGNNSPLHF. CDR3 sequence (DNA): TGTGCCAGCAGTATACCGGGACAGGGCAATAATTCACCCCTCCACTTT.

The J gene is TRBJ2-2, the V gene TRBV27, with a possible D match to TRBD1 (5 bases). Trimming took 5 bases from V and 4 from J, leaving 8 bases between them. The CDR3 is 13 residues long. Germline assignment: CDR1 MNHEY and CDR2 SMNVEV (reference sequence). CDR3 protein: CASSPGFTGELFF. The CDR3 DNA reads as TGTGCCAGCAGTCCAGGGTTCACCGGGGAGCTGTTTTTT.

V and J are TRBV11-2 and TRBJ2-7; no reliable D call. Germline V gives CDR1 SGHAT, CDR2 FQNNGV. This CDR3 spans 12 amino acids. Trimming shortened V by 1 base and J by 3 bases, and 4 bases separated the two germline ends. CDR3 coding DNA: TGTGCCAGCAGCTTAGGCGTCTACGAGCAGTACGTC. This codes for CASSLGVYEQYV.

In its sample, this clone was seen once. This sequence joins TRBV18 and TRBJ2-2; 7 bases are shared with TRBD1. Germline trimming cut 2 bases from V and 1 base from J; bases unmatched to any gene: 4. From germline, CDR1 is KGHSH and CDR2 LQKENI. This CDR3 comprises 16 residues. The CDR3 sequence is CASSPVGQENTGELFF. The CDR3 nucleotides read TGTGCCAGCTCACCAGTTGGACAGGAGAACACCGGGGAGCTGTTTTTT. Full variable domain (remainder filled in from reference TRBV18 and TRBJ2-2): NAGVMQNPRHLVRRRGQEARLRCSPMKGHSHVYWYRQLPEEGLKFMVYLQKENIIDESGMPKERFSAEFPKEGPSILRIQQVVRGDSAAYFCASSPVGQENTGELFFGEGSRLTVL.

J is TRBJ2-1 and V is TRBV3-1 (or the pseudogene TRBV3-2), with 9 bases that match TRBD2. Looked up from germline, CDR1 is LGHDT and CDR2 is YNNKEL (reference sequence). Unmatched junction bases numbered 5, after V lost 5 bases and J lost 0 bases. This CDR3 spans 16 amino acids. CDR3 sequence (DNA): TGTGCCAGCAGCGCCTTTAGCGGGAGCTCCTACAATGAGCAGTTCTTC. This gives the protein CASSAFSGSSYNEQFF.

CDR3 loop: CASSPIQAHGYTF. Here the CDR3 DNA reads TGTGCCAGCAGCCCTATTCAGGCTCATGGCTACACCTTC. The gene calls are TRBV9 and TRBJ1-2, with unresolved D. The CDR3 consists of 13 residues. Trimming stripped 4 bases from V and 6 bases from J, with 13 bases between. CDR1 and CDR2 (germline): SGDLS, YYNGEE.

The rearrangement links TRBV7-6 to TRBJ2-3; D perhaps matches TRBD2 (5 bases). The CDR3 is 15 residues long. Per germline, CDR1 SGHVS and CDR2 FNYEAQ. Trimming stripped 5 bases from V and 5 bases from J, with 17 bases between. Here the CDR3 DNA reads TGTGCCAGCAGCCCAGCGAGCGGACCCCAAGATACGCAGTATTTT. It specifies CASSPASGPQDTQYF.

This sequence joins TRBV19 and TRBJ1-2, with D possibly TRBD1 on 6 matching bases. This CDR3 is built from 16 residues. The V end lost 7 bases, the J end lost 1 base, and 19 bases lay between the germline ends. CDR1 LNHDA and CDR2 SQIVND come from the germline V gene (reference sequence). The CDR3 loop reads CASTILGAGDNYGYTF. Here the CDR3 DNA reads TGTGCCAGTACCATCCTCGGGGCAGGGGATAACTATGGCTACACCTTC.

This chain connects TRBV25-1 to TRBJ2-2; 14 bases map to TRBD2. After removal of 4 bases from V and 3 bases from J, the junction contained 7 bases not matched to a gene. Germline values: CDR1 MGHDK, CDR2 SYGVNS. The CDR3 has 18 amino acids. The CDR3 nucleotides read TGTGCCAGCAGTGCCCAGACTAGCGGGAGGGATCACACCGGGGAGCTGTTTTTT. Residues: CASSAQTSGRDHTGELFF.

The V gene is TRBV13, the J gene TRBJ2-2; tentatively, D is TRBD2 (6 bases). The CDR3 totals 16 residues. Germline-derived CDR1 and CDR2 are PRHDT and FYEKMQ (reference sequence). Trimming removed 8 bases from V and 1 base from J, with 17 bases in between. CDR3 residues: CASGERTTQNTGELFF. Written as DNA, the CDR3 is TGTGCCAGCGGGGAGAGGACTACCCAGAACACCGGGGAGCTGTTTTTT.

The chain employs TRBV19 and TRBJ1-1; 7 positions agree with TRBD1. The germline CDR1 and CDR2 sequences are LNHDA and SQIVND (reference sequence). The CDR3 has 13 amino acids. With 5 bases clipped from V and 5 bases from J, the junction kept 5 bases outside the gene matches. Written as DNA, the CDR3 is TGTGCCAGTAGTGAGGGGGCCTGGACTGAAGCTTTCTTT. Translated: CASSEGAWTEAFF.